This T cell receptor (beta chain) was observed in a study of T cell responses to AZD1222 COVID-19 vaccine. Per the germline V gene, CDR1 is SNHLY and CDR2 is FYNNEI. Trimming pared 7 bases from V and 0 bases from J, leaving 15 bases between. This CDR3 contains 15 residues. Worth noting for this clone: The antigen is not known.

Study outcomes and limitations: Reports indicate that nearly half of spike-specific TCRs are directed at unmutated variant regions. Mapped onto spike, vaccine-associated CD4 TCRs spanned it and were dominant at 160-218 and 743-854. Spike-specific TCR breadth and depth rose after two AZD1222 doses. Donors skewed white British and female; clonal diversity was possibly underestimated.

Sequencing used immunoSEQ multiplex PCR; TCRdb keeps in-frame clones, though not all of them. The data show 150,000 to 200,000 clones, 85% to 90% seen once. The J gene is TRBJ1-2, the V gene TRBV2; D perhaps matches TRBD1 (6 bases). The sequence derives from an adult who received the AZD1222 COVID-19 vaccine. Sequencing used peripheral blood, obtained 28 days after the second AZD1222 dose. The CDR3 DNA is TGTGCCAGCAACCTAGGGCAGGGGACTAACTATGGCTACACCTTC. Its protein is CASNLGQGTNYGYTF.